This TCR beta chain was identified during a study of T-cell reconstitution after alpha-beta-depleted transplantation in children. Unique molecular identifiers were built into the TCRbeta library. TCRdb processed the PCR reads anew with MiXCR; each CDR3 protein has one entry. The data contain about 540,000 distinct CDR3 sequences, approximately 20% of them singletons. The CDR3 has 14 residues. The V gene's germline CDR1 is SGHRS and CDR2 YFSETQ. This clonotype was counted between two and nine times. A junction end diverges from the germline sequence, so it may reflect a read error. The J gene is TRBJ1-2, the V gene TRBV5-1; D perhaps matches TRBD1 (5 bases). This TCR came from a human donor who donated a stem cell graft to a child with acute lymphoblastic leukemia. Sequencing was performed on PBMCs from the stem cell graft donor, taken from the stem cell graft. CDR3 nucleotide sequence: TGTGCCAGCAGCTTGGCCGGCACAGGCTATGGCTACACCTTC. The encoded protein is CASSLAGTGYGYTF. Filled out from reference TRBV5-1 and TRBJ1-2, the complete variable domain reads KAGVTQTPRYLIKTRGQQVTLSCSPISGHRSVSWYQQTPGQGLQFLFEYFSETQRNKGNFPGRFSGRQFSNSRSEMNVSTLELGDSALYLCASSLAGTGYGYTFGSGTRLTVV.